Here is one T cell receptor (beta chain) with its context. This sample's time point: newly diagnosed GD, antithyroid drugs for less than 3 months. From PBMCs, RNA was extracted and then used to make the TCR library. CDR3 regions were amplified by Arm-PCR using iRepertoire HTBI primers to build TCR beta libraries. TCRdb itself ran the multiplex PCR reads through MiXCR, one entry per CDR3 protein. The sample consists of fewer than 450,000 distinct CDR3 sequences, approximately 15% of them appearing once. These data come from a study of regulatory T cells in long-lasting Graves disease. V was pared by 0 bases and J by 4 bases, with 9 bases between. Germline CDR1 reads MNHNY; CDR2 reads SVGAGI (reference sequence). The CDR3 totals 14 residues. These same data were also listed under a study on T cells in Graves' hyperthyroidism and ophthalmopathy.

The sequence was obtained from a woman aged 40-49 years with Graves disease. This rearrangement joins TRBV6-6 to TRBJ1-2; TRBD1 is a possible D gene (5 bases). Source: peripheral blood mononuclear cells (PBMCs), taken at new diagnosis, from a patient treated with antithyroid drugs. CDR3 in amino acids: CASSYSRGVYGYTF. The CDR3 bases are TGTGCCAGCAGTTACTCGCGGGGGGTCTATGGCTACACCTTC.